Sequencing of this T cell receptor (beta chain) was carried out in a study of shared clonotypes between healthy human individuals. The wider study: The study used three CD4 naive, three CD4 memory, two CD8 naive and one CD8 memory plate per donor.

Splitting of each subset's genomic DNA was done evenly across several immunoSEQ plates. Generated by immunoSEQ multiplex PCR, the TCRdb table keeps only in-frame clones and is missing some. The table shows a few million clones, with 93% occurring only once. The ends were cut back, 4 bases at V and 6 bases at J, with 7 bases in the middle. Germline CDR1 SGHAT, CDR2 FQNNGV. CDR3 length equals 12 residues. As defined, naive CD8 cells were CD45RO-negative and positively selected for CCR7, with terminally differentiated effector memory CD45RA+ cells excluded. Sequenced sample: naive CD8+ T cells from PBMCs. The chain employs TRBV11-2 and TRBJ2-1; D uncertain. This clonotype was obtained from a man younger than 30 in good health. Some clones in this sample may be carry-over from other donors' samples. DNA of the CDR3: TGTGCCAGCAGCTCAATTTTCAATGAGCAGTTCTTC. Its protein product is CASSSIFNEQFF.